The 22 T cell receptor beta chains below all came from one sample that was sequenced in a study of glioma-infiltrating T cells (dated by TCRdb to about 2016). Instrument used: Illumina MiSeq. TCR alpha and beta CDR3 regions were amplified with the iRepertoire nested amplicon-rescue multiplex PCR (arm-PCR) platform from RNA. TCRdb trimmed public reads at Q25 via fastp, called clones via MiXCR and kept in-frame beta chains. Each CDR3 protein gets just one entry, which takes the most common genes and DNA from the rows behind it. The sample table contains over 3,000 distinct CDR3 sequences; only one count was recorded for 44% of them. The ten largest clones capture approximately 48% of the sample. The sequencing input was glioma tissue, nonneoplastic brain tissue, or PBMCs (not recorded which). These receptors all stem from a human donor with low-grade glioma or glioblastoma, undergoing nonglioma brain surgery, or in good health (not recorded which).

This clonotype was seen repeatedly, ten times or more. The V gene is TRBV29-1, the J gene TRBJ1-1, with D perhaps matching TRBD1 (6 bases). CDR3 length: 13 amino acids. With 4 bases removed from V and 5 bases from J, the gap between germline ends came to 14 bases. Germline values: CDR1 SQVTM, CDR2 ANQGSEA. For the CDR3, the DNA is TGCAGCGTTGCCGGACAGTTGTGGACTGAAGCTTTCTTT. Its translation is CSVAGQLWTEAFF.

V is TRBV27 and J is TRBJ2-1; D perhaps matches TRBD2 (7 bases). Per germline, CDR1 MNHEY and CDR2 SMNVEV (reference sequence). Trimming took 0 bases from V and 5 from J, leaving 20 bases between them. The CDR3 has 18 amino acids. This CDR3 reads CASSLSYLAEGVHNEQFF. The CDR3 nucleotides read TGTGCCAGCAGTTTATCGTATCTAGCGGAGGGGGTCCACAATGAGCAGTTCTTC.

This clonotype was found once. The chain employs TRBV6-2 or TRBV6-3 and TRBJ2-1, with 9 bases fitting TRBD2. This CDR3 spans 16 amino acids. CDR1 is MNHEY and CDR2 is SVGEGT in the germline V gene. The ends lost 2 bases at V and 7 bases at J; junction bases unmatched: 9. CDR3 protein: CASSYGRGRATNEQFF. Here the CDR3 DNA reads TGTGCCAGCAGTTACGGTCGCGGGAGGGCCACGAATGAGCAGTTCTTC.

In this sample, this clonotype turned up many times. It may be a read error: a sequence one base away is much more abundant. The chain links TRBV27 to TRBJ2-1; 8 bases agree with TRBD1. Germline V gives CDR1 MNHEY, CDR2 SMNVEV (reference sequence). Trimming removed 8 bases from V and 12 bases from J; junction bases left unmatched: 12. CDR3 length equals 13 residues. The CDR3 sequence is CASGPPGQGGQFF. CDR3 coding DNA: TGTGCCAGCGGTCCCCCCGGACAGGGTGGGCAGTTCTTC.

This clonotype is medium-sized by share. The chain combines TRBV20-1 with TRBJ1-1; D possibly corresponds to TRBD1 (5 bases). Trimming took 6 bases from V and 11 from J, leaving 16 bases between them. Germline CDR1 is DFQATT and CDR2 is SNEGSKA (reference sequence). This CDR3 contains 11 residues. The CDR3 loop is CSALQARVAFF. The CDR3 bases are TGCAGTGCCCTACAGGCCAGGGTGGCTTTCTTT.

The sample holds many counts of this clonotype. The gene calls are TRBV19 and TRBJ2-3, with D perhaps matching TRBD2 (5 bases). The CDR3 has 15 residues. V was cut by 5 bases and J by 2 bases, with 14 bases left in between. Germline V gene lookup returns CDR1 LNHDA and CDR2 SQIVND (reference sequence). The CDR3 loop reads CASSRSGRFTDTQYF. CDR3 DNA: TGTGCCAGTAGTCGAAGCGGACGATTCACAGATACGCAGTATTTT.

This clonotype was observed many times. The gene calls are TRBV4-2 and TRBJ1-6; D uncertain. The length of the CDR3 is 14 residues. CDR1 and CDR2 from the germline V gene are LGHNA and YNFKEQ. With 0 bases removed from V and 7 bases from J, the gap between germline ends came to 7 bases. CDR3 nucleotide sequence: TGTGCCAGCAGCCAAGATGGCAGGAATTCACCCCTCCACTTT. Translated, it gives CASSQDGRNSPLHF.

This chain joins TRBV28 and TRBJ2-7; 10 bases line up with TRBD2. The CDR3 consists of 13 residues. Losses at the gene ends were 7 bases for V and 5 bases for J; bases not matched to a gene: 5. Per the germline V gene, CDR1 is MDHEN and CDR2 is SYDVKM. CDR3 sequence: CASNTGTSDEQYF. CDR3 DNA sequence: TGTGCCAGCAATACCGGGACTAGCGACGAGCAGTACTTC.

On this clonotype itself: The conserved closing phenylalanine or tryptophan is absent in this CDR3, likely reflecting a read error. The CDR3 reads CASSLGRENYGYTS. CDR3 bases: TGCGCCAGCAGCTTGGGCAGGGAAAACTATGGCTACACCTCC. The chain uses TRBV5-1 and TRBJ1-2, with D possibly matching TRBD1 (5 bases). The CDR3 runs 14 residues. Trimming removed 0 bases at V and 2 bases at J, with 8 bases between. From germline, CDR1 is SGHRS and CDR2 YFSETQ.

The rearrangement links TRBV6-1 to TRBJ1-4, with 9 bases identical to TRBD1. From germline, CDR1 is MNHNS and CDR2 SASEGT. V lost 1 base and J lost 3; bases outside the gene matches: 9. This CDR3 contains 18 residues. The CDR3 coding sequence is TGTGCCAGCAGTGAAGAAGGGACAGGGACAGTGGCTAATGAAAAACTGTTTTTT. Residues: CASSEEGTGTVANEKLFF.

As concerns this clonotype: This could be a read error, since a much larger clone is one nucleotide away. The V and J genes are TRBV7-9 and TRBJ1-4, with D possibly matching TRBD1 (6 bases). This CDR3 is built from 18 residues. The germline CDR1 and CDR2 sequences are SEHNR and FQNEAQ (reference sequence). The CDR3 nucleotides read TGTGCCAGCAGCTTAGGCGGCAGGGGAGGGGCAACTAATGAAGAACTGTTTTTT. It translates to CASSLGGRGGATNEELFF.

Comments on this clonotype: This may be a read error: a much more frequent sequence differs by one nucleotide. This chain uses TRBV7-2 with TRBJ2-5; 7 bases match TRBD1. CDR3 length: 14 residues. Germline lookup yields CDR1 SGHTA and CDR2 FQGNSA. The CDR3 DNA is TGCGCCAGCAGCCAGCAACAGGGGAAAGAGACCCAGTACTTC. It is translated as CASSQQQGKETQYF.

This clonotype was counted many times. This sequence joins TRBV4-1 and TRBJ1-4; 7 bases are a match to TRBD1. Looked up from germline, CDR1 is MGHRA and CDR2 is YSYEKL. With V trimmed by 5 bases and J by 7 bases, 7 bases remained unmatched. The CDR3 runs to 14 residues. CDR3 in DNA: TGCGCCAGCAGCGCCGGGACAGAGCCTGAAAAACTGTTTTTT. This encodes CASSAGTEPEKLFF.

This clonotype has at least ten counts. The J gene is TRBJ2-5, the V gene TRBV15; 8 bases fit TRBD2. Trimming at V came to 8 bases and at J to 4 bases, leaving 15 bases not matched to a gene. Germline lookup yields CDR1 LNHNV and CDR2 YYDKDF (reference sequence). The CDR3 loop spans 16 amino acids. Written as DNA, the CDR3 is TGTGCCACCTCCCCGGAGGATCCGGGGGGGGGAGAGACCCAGTACTTC. Translation gives CATSPEDPGGGETQYF. The complete variable domain, with remaining parts taken from reference TRBV15 and TRBJ2-5, reads DAMVIQNPRYQVTQFGKPVTLSCSQTLNHNVMYWYQQKSSQAPKLLFHYYDKDFNNEADTPDNFQSRRPNTSFCFLDIRSPGLGDTAMYLCATSPEDPGGGETQYFGPGTRLLVL.

The chain couples TRBV5-5 to TRBJ2-1; D unclear. The CDR3 totals 15 residues. Looked up from germline, CDR1 is SGHKS and CDR2 is YYEKEE (reference sequence). V was pared by 2 bases and J by 2 bases, with 11 bases between. For the CDR3, the DNA is TGTGCCAGCAGCTTAGGCGGAAATACCTACAATGAGCAGTTCTTC. Protein product: CASSLGGNTYNEQFF.

The chain uses TRBV7-9 and TRBJ2-7; 9 nucleotides agree with TRBD2. V lost 6 bases, J lost 8 bases, and 14 bases stayed unmatched. The CDR3 sequence is 15 residues long. From germline, CDR1 is SEHNR and CDR2 FQNEAQ (reference sequence). CDR3: CASRPWGIAGVKQYF. For the CDR3, the DNA is TGTGCCAGCAGACCATGGGGAATAGCGGGAGTAAAGCAGTACTTC.

Details on this clonotype: A read error may explain this, as a much larger clone is one base away. V gene TRBV6-9 combines with J gene TRBJ2-3, with 13 bases matching TRBD2. Germline values: CDR1 MNHGY, CDR2 SVAAGI. The CDR3 loop spans 15 amino acids. The CDR3 DNA sequence: TGTGCCAGCAGTTACGGGACTAGCGGGACAGGTACGCAGTATTTT. It encodes CASSYGTSGTGTQYF.

As for this clonotype: Relative to the germline gene, one junction end is altered; a read error may explain this. The chain is built from TRBV20-1 and TRBJ1-5; D is possibly TRBD1 (5 bases). This CDR3 contains 14 residues. Germline CDR1 is DFQATT and CDR2 is SNEGSKA (reference sequence). CDR3 loop: CSAPDGTSDQPQHF. CDR3 coding DNA: TGCAGTGCTCCAGATGGGACTAGCGATCAGCCCCAGCATTTT.

By sample fraction, this clonotype is large. V and J are TRBV6-2 or TRBV6-3 and TRBJ2-7; D perhaps matches TRBD1 (5 bases). The germline CDR1 and CDR2 sequences are MNHEY and SVGEGT. The CDR3 consists of 13 residues. V was pared by 2 bases and J by 5 bases, with 10 bases between. CDR3 nucleotides: TGTGCCAGCAGTTACCAGGGCTGGAACGAGCAGTACTTC. It codes for CASSYQGWNEQYF.

The genes are TRBV6-2 or TRBV6-3 and TRBJ2-1; 10 positions agree with TRBD2. This CDR3 is built from 16 residues. Per the germline V gene, CDR1 is MNHEY and CDR2 is SVGEGT. The trim removed 7 bases at V and 5 bases at J, leaving 11 bases unmatched. The CDR3 loop reads CASMTGTSVGDNEQFF. The CDR3 nucleotides are TGTGCCAGCATGACCGGGACTAGCGTGGGGGACAATGAGCAGTTCTTC.

The J gene is TRBJ1-5, the V gene TRBV5-6; D is uncertain. The V and J ends lost 2 bases and 3 bases respectively, with 12 bases between them. CDR3 size: 15 residues. CDR1 and CDR2 from the germline V gene are SGHDT and YYEEEE. Here the CDR3 DNA reads TGTGCCAGCAGCTTCGGCGGCAGGTTCAATCAGCCCCAGCATTTT. Translation: CASSFGGRFNQPQHF. Full variable domain (missing parts from reference TRBV5-6 and TRBJ1-5): DAGVTQSPTHLIKTRGQQVTLRCSPKSGHDTVSWYQQALGQGPQFIFQYYEEEERQRGNFPDRFSGHQFPNYSSELNVNALLLGDSALYLCASSFGGRFNQPQHFGDGTRLSIL.

A remark on this clonotype: This clone may be a read error of a much larger clone one base away. The rearrangement joins TRBV9 to TRBJ1-3; D call uncertain. Per the germline V gene, CDR1 is SGDLS and CDR2 is YYNGEE. The CDR3 extends over 16 amino acids. Here the CDR3 DNA reads TGTGCCAGCAGCCAAGGGTCCAGCCTCTCTGGAAAAACCATATATTTT. Translated, it gives CASSQGSSLSGKTIYF.